This T cell receptor (beta chain) came from a study of blood T cell repertoires in COVID-19. The CDR3 covers 15 residues. Per germline, CDR1 SGHDT and CDR2 YYEEEE. V lost 1 base to trimming and J lost 0 bases; unmatched junction nucleotides: 4. Everyone who took part was roughly 18 to 89 years old, and they came from fewer than 25 US areas. Libraries were prepared by immunoSEQ multiplex PCR; TCRdb keeps only in-frame clonotypes and omits some of them. The repertoire holds hundreds of thousands of clones, with approximately 90% as singletons. This TCR was sampled from a woman aged 25 to 39 who had recovered from COVID-19. The chain carries TRBV5-6 and TRBJ2-7, with 7 bases identical to TRBD1. The specimen sequenced was PBMCs or T cells enriched from blood (not recorded which). The CDR3 here is CASSLTGVNSYEQYF. The CDR3 bases are TGTGCCAGCAGCTTGACAGGGGTTAACTCCTACGAGCAGTACTTC.